This is a list of T cell receptor beta chains from one sample in a study of shared clonotypes between healthy human individuals. The method was immunoSEQ multiplex PCR; TCRdb's version includes in-frame clones alone and lacks a portion of them. The table has hundreds of thousands of clones, around 72% seen once; the top ten hold approximately 1.8%. Sample: memory CD4+ T cells sorted from blood. The receptor set was obtained from a woman aged 25 to 39 in good health. The CDR3 runs from the conserved cysteine through the conserved F or W. The D gene is left open where the match is weak. Size values are once, few and many counts, or a class for expanded clones, and some rows have none.

v_gene	len	j_gene	d_gene	abundance	CDR3aa	CDR3nt
TRBV5-6	16	TRBJ1-1	NA	NA	CASSLRGKRMNTEAFF	TGTGCCAGCAGCTTGCGTGGGAAGCGGATGAACACTGAAGCTTTCTTT
TRBV6-6	14	TRBJ2-7	TRBD1	NA	CASSSPGQAYEQYF	TGTGCCAGCAGTTCCCCGGGACAGGCCTACGAGCAGTACTTC
TRBV7-2	14	TRBJ2-7	TRBD2	NA	CASSLSGSSYEQYF	TGTGCCAGCAGCCTTAGCGGGAGTTCTTACGAGCAGTACTTC
TRBV6-1	15	TRBJ1-5	NA	NA	CASKTGTPSNQPQHF	TGTGCCAGCAAAACCGGGACACCTTCCAATCAGCCCCAGCATTTT
TRBV11-3	15	TRBJ2-5	NA	NA	CASSFFWGGLSGQYF	TGTGCCAGCAGCTTTTTTTGGGGTGGGTTGAGTGGCCAGTACTTC
TRBV19	13	TRBJ2-3	NA	NA	CASGGIGGDTQYF	TGTGCCAGTGGGGGTATTGGGGGAGATACGCAGTATTTT
TRBV27	18	TRBJ2-1	NA	NA	CASSLFWDGGRGYNEQFF	TGTGCCAGCAGTTTATTTTGGGATGGGGGGCGCGGATACAATGAGCAGTTCTTC
TRBV7-3	13	TRBJ2-1	NA	NA	CASSLSLDNEQFF	TGTGCCAGCAGCTTAAGCCTGGACAATGAGCAGTTCTTC
TRBV15	15	TRBJ1-5	NA	NA	CATREGPNGNQPQHF	TGTGCCACCAGGGAGGGGCCCAACGGGAATCAGCCCCAGCATTTT
TRBV10-3	11	TRBJ2-3	NA	few	CAISSTDTQYF	TGTGCCATTAGTAGCACAGATACGCAGTATTTT
TRBV7-8	17	TRBJ2-3	TRBD2	NA	CASSLATSGRRTDTQYF	TGTGCCAGCAGCTTAGCAACTAGCGGACGACGTACAGATACGCAGTATTTT
TRBV2	11	TRBJ1-2	NA	NA	CASMDELRVTF	TGTGCCAGCATGGATGAATTAAGAGTCACCTTC
TRBV19	12	TRBJ2-7	NA	NA	CASSMVGNEQYF	TGTGCCAGTAGTATGGTGGGGAACGAGCAGTACTTC
TRBV2	15	TRBJ2-1	TRBD2	once	CASSEWLAGNNEQFF	TGTGCCAGCAGTGAATGGCTAGCGGGGAACAATGAGCAGTTCTTC
TRBV4-1	15	TRBJ1-5	NA	NA	CASSQGDTSNQPQHF	TGCGCCAGCAGCCAAGGAGATACCAGTAATCAGCCCCAGCATTTT
TRBV6-1	13	TRBJ2-7	NA	once	CASGQGTPYEQYF	TGTGCCAGCGGGCAGGGGACCCCCTACGAGCAGTACTTC
TRBV14	13	TRBJ2-5	NA	NA	CASSPGQGETQYF	TGTGCCAGCAGCCCCGGGCAGGGGGAGACCCAGTACTTC
TRBV7-9	12	TRBJ2-5	NA	few	CASSGTSGTQYF	TGTGCCAGCAGCGGGACCTCGGGGACCCAGTACTTC
TRBV27	14	TRBJ2-7	NA	NA	CASKGRRGKNEQYF	TGTGCCAGCAAGGGGAGGAGGGGGAAGAACGAGCAGTACTTC
TRBV6-5	12	TRBJ2-3	NA	NA	CASSYHGDTQYF	TGCGCCAGCAGTTACCACGGGGATACGCAGTATTTT
TRBV10-3	19	TRBJ2-7	TRBD2	NA	CAISVTGFPGGGSFYEQYF	TGTGCCATCAGTGTTACAGGTTTCCCCGGGGGGGGAAGCTTCTACGAGCAGTACTTC
TRBV7-9	17	TRBJ1-1	TRBD1	few	CASSLDRGQSLNTEAFF	TGTGCCAGCAGCCTGGACAGGGGCCAATCGTTGAACACTGAAGCTTTCTTT
TRBV6-7	20	TRBJ2-6	NA	NA	CASNLPRDFITLSGANVLTF	TGTGCCAGCAACCTACCCCGGGACTTCATCACACTCTCTGGGGCCAACGTCCTGACTTTC
TRBV5-5	15	TRBJ1-1	TRBD1	once	CASSLDEGARTEAFF	TGTGCCAGCAGCTTGGATGAGGGGGCGCGGACTGAAGCTTTCTTT
TRBV2	14	TRBJ2-5	NA	few	CASSEGAAPGPQYF	TGTGCCAGCAGTGAAGGAGCAGCACCCGGCCCCCAGTACTTC
TRBV15	14	TRBJ1-3	NA	NA	CATSRVGSGNTIYF	TGTGCCACCAGCAGGGTAGGCTCTGGAAACACCATATATTTT
TRBV15	14	TRBJ2-7	NA	NA	CATSRGDTSYEQYF	TGTGCCACCAGCAGAGGGGACACCAGCTACGAGCAGTACTTC
TRBV29-1	13	TRBJ1-5	NA	NA	CSASTAINQPQHF	TGCAGCGCCTCTACGGCCATCAATCAGCCCCAGCATTTT
TRBV6-1	13	TRBJ2-7	TRBD1	NA	CASSSKQGYEQYF	TGTGCCAGCAGTTCTAAACAGGGGTACGAGCAGTACTTC
TRBV7-2	11	TRBJ2-7	NA	NA	CASSQEYEQYF	TGTGCCAGCAGCCAAGAATACGAGCAGTACTTC
TRBV28	16	TRBJ2-1	TRBD2	NA	CASSLGVAGGLNEQFF	TGTGCCAGCAGTTTAGGGGTAGCGGGAGGGCTAAATGAGCAGTTCTTC
TRBV19	13	TRBJ1-5	NA	once	CASSIPSGRGMYF	TGTGCCAGTAGTATTCCGAGTGGCAGGGGTATGTATTTT
TRBV25-1	14	TRBJ1-1	NA	NA	CASRLGGGSAEAFF	TGTGCCAGCAGACTGGGGGGGGGATCGGCTGAAGCTTTCTTT
TRBV29-1	16	TRBJ2-2	TRBD2	few	CSVGRLAGGIVGELFF	TGCAGCGTTGGCAGACTAGCGGGAGGGATAGTCGGGGAGCTGTTTTTT
TRBV5-1	15	TRBJ2-1	TRBD1	NA	CASSLGDRDLGEQFF	TGCGCCAGCAGCTTGGGTGACAGGGATCTAGGTGAGCAGTTCTTC
TRBV5-1	15	TRBJ2-1	TRBD2	NA	CASSPIGRELNEQFF	TGCGCCAGCAGCCCGATAGGGAGGGAGTTGAATGAGCAGTTCTTC
TRBV7-9	11	TRBJ2-3	NA	NA	CASSLADTQYF	TGTGCCAGCAGCTTGGCAGATACGCAGTATTTT
TRBV21-1	13	TRBJ1-3	NA	NA	CASSRYSGNTIYF	TGTGCCAGCAGCAGATACTCTGGAAACACCATATATTTT
TRBV7-2	15	TRBJ2-7	NA	NA	CASSWRRDGNYEQYF	TGTGCCAGCAGCTGGCGTCGGGACGGTAACTACGAGCAGTACTTC
TRBV10-3	13	TRBJ1-3	TRBD1	few	CATTGTARNTIYF	TGTGCCACTACCGGGACAGCCAGAAACACCATATATTTT
TRBV6-5	14	TRBJ2-7	NA	NA	CASTPGRNFYEQYF	TGTGCCAGCACTCCGGGACGGAACTTCTACGAGCAGTACTTC
TRBV7-9	15	TRBJ2-2	NA	NA	CASSSGTTATGELFF	TGTGCCAGCAGCTCGGGGACAACCGCTACTGGGGAGCTGTTTTTT
TRBV29-1	14	TRBJ1-2	NA	few	CSVTLSVEGTGYTF	TGCAGCGTTACTCTTAGTGTAGAGGGAACAGGCTACACCTTC
TRBV4-1	16	TRBJ2-7	NA	NA	CASSQAPAGGTYEQYF	TGCGCCAGCAGCCAAGCCCCAGCGGGCGGTACCTACGAGCAGTACTTC
TRBV29-1	14	TRBJ2-1	TRBD2	NA	CSATGTRGYNEQFF	TGCAGCGCCACCGGGACTAGAGGATACAATGAGCAGTTCTTC
TRBV30	13	TRBJ1-4	NA	NA	CAWSIGGLEKLFF	TGTGCCTGGAGTATCGGGGGTCTCGAAAAACTGTTTTTT
TRBV23-1	14	TRBJ2-3	NA	NA	CASSVGPWVDTQYF	TGCGCCAGCAGTGTTGGCCCGTGGGTAGATACGCAGTATTTT
TRBV19	14	TRBJ2-3	TRBD2	few	CASRASGSTDTQYF	TGTGCCAGTAGGGCTAGCGGGAGCACAGATACGCAGTATTTT
TRBV27	15	TRBJ2-7	NA	few	CASSLSLGSSYEQYF	TGTGCCAGCAGTTTATCGCTAGGAAGCTCCTACGAGCAGTACTTC
TRBV10-3	15	TRBJ2-5	TRBD1	NA	CAISRQGEVGETQYF	TGTGCCATCAGCCGACAGGGAGAAGTGGGGGAGACCCAGTACTTC
TRBV6-6	14	TRBJ1-1	NA	few	CASSSLYKNTEAFF	TGTGCCAGCAGTTCCCTTTATAAGAACACTGAAGCTTTCTTT
TRBV6-1	14	TRBJ2-3	NA	NA	CASSGRRSTDTQYF	TGTGCCAGCAGTGGTAGGAGGTCGACAGATACGCAGTATTTT